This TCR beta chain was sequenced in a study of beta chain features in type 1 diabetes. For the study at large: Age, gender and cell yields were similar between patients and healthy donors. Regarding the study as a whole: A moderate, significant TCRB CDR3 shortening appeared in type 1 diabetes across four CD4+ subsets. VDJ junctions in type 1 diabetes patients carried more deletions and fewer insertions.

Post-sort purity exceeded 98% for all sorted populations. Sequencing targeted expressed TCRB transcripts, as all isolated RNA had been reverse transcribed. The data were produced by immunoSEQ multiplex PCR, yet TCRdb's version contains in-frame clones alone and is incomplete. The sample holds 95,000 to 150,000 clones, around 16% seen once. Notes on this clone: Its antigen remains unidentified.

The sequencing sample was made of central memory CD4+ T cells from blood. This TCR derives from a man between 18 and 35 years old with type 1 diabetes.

The CDR3 nucleotides read TGCGCCAGCAGCCAAGGCCCAGGGGCCGGCTATGGCTACACCTTC. Translation: CASSQGPGAGYGYTF. The chain employs TRBV4-1 and TRBJ1-2; maybe TRBD1 (6 bases). With 1 base removed from V and 4 bases from J, the gap between germline ends came to 13 bases. Germline assignment: CDR1 MGHRA and CDR2 YSYEKL. This CDR3 has 15 amino acids.